This T cell receptor beta chain comes out of a study of blood T cell repertoires in COVID-19. Trimming left V 3 bases short and J 4 bases short, with 12 bases between. The CDR3 runs to 14 residues. The germline V gene has CDR1 MNHEY and CDR2 SMNVEV (reference sequence). Repertoires were generated with immunoSEQ multiplex PCR, while TCRdb's copy carries only in-frame clones and drops some. The sample shows about 77,000 clones, 80% of them seen only once. The sequence came from a woman aged 70-85 years with acute or convalescent COVID-19. J is TRBJ2-5 and V is TRBV27; TRBD1 is a possible D gene (6 bases). The sample consisted of peripheral blood. The CDR3 protein is CASSFIGRGETQYF. Written as DNA, the CDR3 is TGTGCCAGCAGTTTTATAGGCAGGGGAGAGACCCAGTACTTC.